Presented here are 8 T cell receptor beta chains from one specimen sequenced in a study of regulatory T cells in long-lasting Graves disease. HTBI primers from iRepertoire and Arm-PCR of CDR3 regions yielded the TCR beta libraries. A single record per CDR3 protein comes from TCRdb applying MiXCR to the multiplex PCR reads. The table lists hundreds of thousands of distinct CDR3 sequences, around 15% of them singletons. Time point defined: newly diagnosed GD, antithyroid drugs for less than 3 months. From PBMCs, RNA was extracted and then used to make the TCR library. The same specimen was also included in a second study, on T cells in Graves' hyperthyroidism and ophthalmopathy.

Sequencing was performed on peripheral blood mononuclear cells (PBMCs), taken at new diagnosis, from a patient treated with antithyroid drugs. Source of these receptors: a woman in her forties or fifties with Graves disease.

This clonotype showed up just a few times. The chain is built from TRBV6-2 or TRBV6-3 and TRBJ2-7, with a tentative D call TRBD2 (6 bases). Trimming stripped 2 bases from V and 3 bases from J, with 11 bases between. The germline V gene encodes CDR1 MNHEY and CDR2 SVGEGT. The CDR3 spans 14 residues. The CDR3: CASSYQQEGYEQYF. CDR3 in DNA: TGTGCCAGCAGTTACCAACAGGAGGGCTACGAGCAGTACTTC.

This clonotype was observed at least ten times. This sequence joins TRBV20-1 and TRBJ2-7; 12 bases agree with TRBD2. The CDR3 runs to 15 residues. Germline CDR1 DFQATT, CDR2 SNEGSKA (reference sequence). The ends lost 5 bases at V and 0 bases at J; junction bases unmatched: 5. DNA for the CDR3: TGCAGTGCTTCTAGCGGGGGGGCCAGCTCCTACGAGCAGTACTTC. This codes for CSASSGGASSYEQYF.

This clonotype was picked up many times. DNA of the CDR3: TGTGCCATCAGTGAGTGGCAGGGCTCCTACGAGCAGTACTTC. The encoded protein is CAISEWQGSYEQYF. The chain joins TRBV10-3 to TRBJ2-7, with D perhaps matching TRBD1 (5 bases). CDR1 ENHRY and CDR2 SYGVKD come from the germline V gene. The CDR3 contains 14 residues. Trimming cost V 1 base and J 0 bases, with 7 bases left between them.

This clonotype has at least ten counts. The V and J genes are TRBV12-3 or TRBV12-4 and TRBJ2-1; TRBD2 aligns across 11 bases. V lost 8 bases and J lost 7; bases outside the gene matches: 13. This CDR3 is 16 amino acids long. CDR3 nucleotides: TGTGCCAGCGGGTCTTCTTTAGCGGGGGGGGATAATGAGCAGTTCTTC. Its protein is CASGSSLAGGDNEQFF.

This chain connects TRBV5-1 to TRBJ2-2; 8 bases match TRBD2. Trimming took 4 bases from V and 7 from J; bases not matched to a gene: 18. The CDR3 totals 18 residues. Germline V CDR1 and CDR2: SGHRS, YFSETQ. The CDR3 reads CASSPRSPSGGRHGELFF. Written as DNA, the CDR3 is TGCGCCAGCAGCCCCCGATCACCCTCGGGGGGGCGGCACGGGGAGCTGTTTTTT.

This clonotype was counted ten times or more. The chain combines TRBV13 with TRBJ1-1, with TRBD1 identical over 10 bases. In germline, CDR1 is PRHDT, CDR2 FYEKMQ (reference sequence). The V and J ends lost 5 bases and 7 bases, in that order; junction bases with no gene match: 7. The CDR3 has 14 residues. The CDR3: CASSGDRGIGEAFF. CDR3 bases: TGTGCCAGCAGCGGGGACAGGGGAATCGGTGAAGCTTTCTTT.

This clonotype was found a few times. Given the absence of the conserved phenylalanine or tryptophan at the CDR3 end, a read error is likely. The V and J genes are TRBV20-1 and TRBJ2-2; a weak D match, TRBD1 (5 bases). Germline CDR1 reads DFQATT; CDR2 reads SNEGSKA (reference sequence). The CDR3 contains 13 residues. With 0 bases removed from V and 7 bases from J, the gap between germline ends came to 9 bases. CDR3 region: CSARDRAHGELFS. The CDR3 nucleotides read TGCAGTGCTAGAGACAGGGCCCACGGGGAGCTGTTTTCT.

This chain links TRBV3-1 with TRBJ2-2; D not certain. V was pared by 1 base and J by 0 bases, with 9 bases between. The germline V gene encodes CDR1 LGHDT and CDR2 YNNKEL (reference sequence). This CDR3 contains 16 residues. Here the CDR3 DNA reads TGTGCCAGCAGCCAAGGGTATAAAGCGAACACCGGGGAGCTGTTTTTT. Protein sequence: CASSQGYKANTGELFF.